These T cell receptor beta chains were read from a single sample in a study of T cell repertoires in cytomegalovirus infection. In TCRdb, the reads were re-called with MiXCR into one record per CDR3 protein. The table lists 170,000 or so distinct CDR3 sequences, roughly a sixth of them singletons, with roughly a quarter in the top ten. The specimen sequenced was CD8+ T cells from PBMCs. The receptors stem from a human donor in good health (CMV status not recorded). Some clones in this sample may be carry-over from other donors' samples. CDR3s include the opening cysteine and the closing phenylalanine or tryptophan. D genes are given only for firm matches. A clone size is listed for some rows: how often the clone was seen (once, few, many), or a class if it is expanded.

v_call,clone_size,j_call,d_call,cdr3_nt,cdr3_aa
TRBV14,-,TRBJ2-7,-,TGTGCCAGCGGTTGGACACGCCACGAGCAGTACTTC,CASGWTRHEQYF
TRBV9,few,TRBJ2-2,-,TGTGCCAGCAGCGCCGGGACGGGGAACACCGGGGAGCTGTTTTTT,CASSAGTGNTGELFF
TRBV5-1,few,TRBJ2-7,-,TGCGCCAGCAGCCCCGAGGCAGTCTACGAGCAGTACTTC,CASSPEAVYEQYF
TRBV7-2,-,TRBJ2-7,-,TGTGCCAGCAGCTTAAATTGGGCGGAATTCTTCTCCTACGAGCAGTACTTC,CASSLNWAEFFSYEQYF
TRBV10-3,-,TRBJ1-1,-,TGTGCCATCAGTGAGTCGGGACAGAACACTGAAGCTTTCTTT,CAISESGQNTEAFF
TRBV29-1,-,TRBJ2-7,TRBD1,TGCAGCGTTGGGGAGACAGGGGCAGGGTACGAGCAGTACTTC,CSVGETGAGYEQYF
TRBV6-5,-,TRBJ1-1,-,TGTGCCAGCAGTTACTCCGCGACAGGGAACACTGAAGCTTTCTTT,CASSYSATGNTEAFF
TRBV28,few,TRBJ1-1,-,TGTGCCAGCAGTTTACGTAGGGAGAACACTGAAGCTTTCTTT,CASSLRRENTEAFF
TRBV7-2,few,TRBJ1-1,TRBD1,TGTGCCAGCAGCTTTCGGACAGGGCGAGGAACTGAAGCTTTCTTT,CASSFRTGRGTEAFF
TRBV7-8,-,TRBJ1-2,-,TGTGCCAGCAGCTTAGGTCCGAGGACCAACTATGGCTACACCTTC,CASSLGPRTNYGYTF
TRBV10-3,few,TRBJ2-7,-,TGTGCCATCAGTGAGGGGTCGGGGACCTACGAGCAGTACTTC,CAISEGSGTYEQYF